What follows are 5 T cell receptor beta chains derived from one specimen sequenced in a study of blood T cell repertoires in COVID-19 (dated by TCRdb to 2020 to 2021). Library preparation employed the immunoSEQ multiplex PCR assay. This is the immuneACCESS table as TCRdb keeps it, with only in-frame sequences that have V and J called. A part of the clones is gone; compared with another copy, unresolved V genes explain less than half, and the rest is unexplained. The sample table lists 150,000 to 170,000 clones, around 78% of them with a count of one. Roughly 1.5% of the sample belongs to the ten largest clones. Material for sequencing was peripheral blood. Source of these receptors: a man of 80 years or more with acute or convalescent COVID-19.

The gene calls are TRBV28 and TRBJ1-4; D remains ambiguous. CDR3 length: 13 residues. Germline CDR1 MDHEN, CDR2 SYDVKM. V was clipped by 8 bases and J by 0 bases, with 7 bases between them. The CDR3 bases are TGTGCCAGCTCCTATGCAACTAATGAAAAACTGTTTTTT. This encodes CASSYATNEKLFF. Full variable domain (missing parts from reference TRBV28 and TRBJ1-4): DVKVTQSSRYLVKRTGEKVFLECVQDMDHENMFWYRQDPGLGLRLIYFSYDVKMKEKGDIPEGYSVSREKKERFSLILESASTNQTSMYLCASSYATNEKLFFGSGTQLSVL.

This clone has a single count. The CDR3 loop reads CASRSGGLYNEQFF. Here the CDR3 DNA reads TGTGCCAGTAGATCAGGGGGCTTGTACAATGAGCAGTTCTTC. The V gene is TRBV19, the J gene TRBJ2-1; 8 bases map to TRBD1. The V gene end was trimmed by 6 bases and the J gene end by 4 bases; junction bases not matched to a gene: 5. Per germline, CDR1 LNHDA and CDR2 SQIVND (reference sequence). This CDR3 is built from 14 residues.

This clone was seen at least ten times. The gene calls are TRBV2 and TRBJ1-6; D is ambiguous. The CDR3 runs 12 residues. V lost 3 bases and J 8 bases, leaving 5 bases between the germline ends. Germline loops: CDR1 SNHLY, CDR2 FYNNEI. The CDR3 protein is CASSDNYSPLHF. The DNA for the CDR3 is TGTGCCAGCAGTGATAATTATTCACCCCTCCACTTT.

The CDR3 spells CASSLAGAGGDPNEQFF. CDR3 DNA: TGCGCCAGCAGCTTGGCTGGGGCGGGGGGGGACCCCAATGAGCAGTTCTTC. The rearrangement joins TRBV5-1 to TRBJ2-1; TRBD2 matches 9 bases. Germline CDR1 SGHRS, CDR2 YFSETQ. The CDR3 is 17 residues long. Unmatched junction bases numbered 10, after V lost 0 bases and J lost 6 bases.

This clone was seen a handful of times. This rearrangement joins TRBV7-2 to TRBJ1-2, with TRBD1 identical over 7 bases. The V gene's germline CDR1 is SGHTA and CDR2 FQGNSA. There are 15 residues in the CDR3. Trimming removed 1 base from V and 4 bases from J; junction bases left unmatched: 6. CDR3: CASSLEKGASYGYTF. CDR3 nucleotides: TGTGCCAGCAGCTTAGAGAAGGGGGCGAGCTATGGCTACACCTTC.